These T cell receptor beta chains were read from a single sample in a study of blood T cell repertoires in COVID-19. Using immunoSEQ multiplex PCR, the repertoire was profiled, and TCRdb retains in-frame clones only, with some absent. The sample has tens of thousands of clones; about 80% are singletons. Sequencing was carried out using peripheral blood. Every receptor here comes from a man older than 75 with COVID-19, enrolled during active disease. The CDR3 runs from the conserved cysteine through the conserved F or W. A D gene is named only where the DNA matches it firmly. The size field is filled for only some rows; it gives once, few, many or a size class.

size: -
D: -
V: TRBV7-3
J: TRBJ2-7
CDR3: CASSPQDSLEQYF
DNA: TGTGCCAGCAGCCCCCAGGACAGCCTCGAGCAGTACTTC

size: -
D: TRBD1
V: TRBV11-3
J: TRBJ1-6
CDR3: CASSRDRGSPLHF
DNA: TGTGCCAGTTCCCGGGACAGGGGTTCACCCCTCCACTTT

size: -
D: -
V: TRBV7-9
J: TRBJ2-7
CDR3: CASSLAGGLEEQYF
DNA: TGTGCCAGCAGCTTAGCGGGGGGATTAGAAGAGCAGTACTTC

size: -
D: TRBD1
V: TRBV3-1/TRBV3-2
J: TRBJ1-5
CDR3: CASSQDKGADQPQHF
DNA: TGTGCCAGCAGCCAAGATAAGGGGGCCGATCAGCCCCAGCATTTT

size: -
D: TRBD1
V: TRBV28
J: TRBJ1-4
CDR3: CASSPGQGGKLFF
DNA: TGTGCCAGCAGTCCGGGACAGGGGGGAAAACTGTTTTTT

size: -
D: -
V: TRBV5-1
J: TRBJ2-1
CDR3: CASTLGQYNEQFF
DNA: TGCGCCAGCACCCTGGGGCAGTACAATGAGCAGTTCTTC

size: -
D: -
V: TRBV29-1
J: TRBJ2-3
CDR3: CSVESGSTDTQYF
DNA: TGCAGCGTTGAAAGCGGGAGCACAGATACGCAGTATTTT

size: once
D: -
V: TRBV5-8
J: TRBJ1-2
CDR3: CASSLVKDSQTSYGYTF
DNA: TGTGCCAGCAGCTTGGTCAAGGACAGCCAGACCAGTTATGGCTACACCTTC

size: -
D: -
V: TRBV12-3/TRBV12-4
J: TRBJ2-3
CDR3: CASSLNRLQYF
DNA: TGTGCCAGCAGTTTGAATAGATTGCAGTATTTT

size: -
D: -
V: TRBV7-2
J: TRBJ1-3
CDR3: CASSLGLGNTIYF
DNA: TGTGCCAGCAGCTTAGGGCTTGGAAACACCATATATTTT

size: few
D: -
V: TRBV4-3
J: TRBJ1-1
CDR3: CASSHDTTPDTEAFF
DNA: TGCGCCAGCAGCCACGATACTACGCCGGACACTGAAGCTTTCTTT

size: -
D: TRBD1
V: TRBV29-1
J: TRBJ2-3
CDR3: CSVERGLGQGTDTQYF
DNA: TGCAGCGTTGAGAGGGGACTTGGACAGGGGACAGATACGCAGTATTTT

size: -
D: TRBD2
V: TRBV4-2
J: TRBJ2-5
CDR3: CASSQAWIAGGDQETQYF
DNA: TGTGCCAGCAGCCAGGCCTGGATAGCGGGGGGGGATCAAGAGACCCAGTACTTC

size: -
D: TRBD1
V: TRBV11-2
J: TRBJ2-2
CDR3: CASSTYGQAPNTGELFF
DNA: TGTGCCAGCAGCACCTACGGACAGGCCCCGAACACCGGGGAGCTGTTTTTT

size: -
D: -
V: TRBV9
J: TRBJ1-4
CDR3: CASSPGGEKLFF
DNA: TGTGCCAGCAGTCCGGGGGGTGAAAAACTGTTTTTT

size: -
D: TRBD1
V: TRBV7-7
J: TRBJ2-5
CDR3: CASSLWASQGYQETQYF
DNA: TGTGCCAGCAGCTTATGGGCATCACAGGGGTACCAAGAGACCCAGTACTTC

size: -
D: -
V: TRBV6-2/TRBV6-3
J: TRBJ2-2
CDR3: CASSYERGGPAGELFF
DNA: TGTGCCAGCAGTTACGAAAGGGGGGGTCCCGCCGGGGAGCTGTTTTTT

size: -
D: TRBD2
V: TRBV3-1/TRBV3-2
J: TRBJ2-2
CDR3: CASSQGLENTGELFF
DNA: TGTGCCAGCAGCCAGGGACTAGAAAATACCGGGGAGCTGTTTTTT

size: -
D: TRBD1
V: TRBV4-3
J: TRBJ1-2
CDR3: CASSPRTGNYGYTF
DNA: TGCGCCAGCAGCCCTCGGACAGGAAACTATGGCTACACCTTC

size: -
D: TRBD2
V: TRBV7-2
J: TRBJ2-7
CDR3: CASSKRTSGGEQYF
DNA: TGTGCCAGCAGCAAACGGACTAGCGGGGGTGAGCAGTACTTC

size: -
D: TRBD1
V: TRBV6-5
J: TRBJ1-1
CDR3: CASTGQGGTEAFF
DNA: TGTGCCAGCACAGGACAGGGCGGCACTGAAGCTTTCTTT

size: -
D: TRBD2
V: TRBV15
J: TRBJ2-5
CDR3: CATSRDRPQGLAGGPGETQYF
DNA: TGTGCCACCAGCAGAGATCGTCCGCAAGGACTAGCGGGGGGGCCTGGAGAGACCCAGTACTTC

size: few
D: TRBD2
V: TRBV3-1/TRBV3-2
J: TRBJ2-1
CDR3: CASSRAGTSGGNEQFF
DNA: TGTGCCAGCAGCCGAGCCGGGACTAGCGGGGGAAATGAGCAGTTCTTC

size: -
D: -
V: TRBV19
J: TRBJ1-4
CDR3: CASSIQSTNEKLFF
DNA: TGTGCCAGTAGTATTCAATCAACTAATGAAAAACTGTTTTTT

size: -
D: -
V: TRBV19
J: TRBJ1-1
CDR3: CASSLLSGTLQRTEAFF
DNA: TGTGCCAGTAGTTTATTGTCCGGGACTCTGCAACGGACTGAAGCTTTCTTT

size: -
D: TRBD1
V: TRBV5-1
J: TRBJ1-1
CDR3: CASSRQGAGTEAFF
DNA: TGCGCCAGCAGCAGACAGGGGGCGGGCACTGAAGCTTTCTTT

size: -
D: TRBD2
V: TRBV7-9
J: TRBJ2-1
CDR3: CASSRTSGSDEQFF
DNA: TGTGCCAGCAGCCGGACTAGCGGGAGCGATGAGCAGTTCTTC

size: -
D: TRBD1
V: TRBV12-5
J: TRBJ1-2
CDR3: CASGTSLTGTNYGYTF
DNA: TGTGCTAGTGGTACCTCCCTGACAGGGACTAACTATGGCTACACCTTC

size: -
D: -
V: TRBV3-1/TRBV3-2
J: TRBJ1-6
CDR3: CASSQQGPLHF
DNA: TGTGCCAGCAGCCAACAGGGACCCCTCCACTTT

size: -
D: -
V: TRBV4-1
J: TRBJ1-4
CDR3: CASSQDLIGTGGGDEKLFF
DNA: TGCGCCAGCAGCCAAGATCTTATAGGGACGGGTGGAGGGGATGAAAAACTGTTTTTT

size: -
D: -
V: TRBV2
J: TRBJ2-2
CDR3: CASSLDGGELFF
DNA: TGTGCCAGCAGTCTAGACGGCGGGGAGCTGTTTTTT

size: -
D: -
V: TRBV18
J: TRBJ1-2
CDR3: CASSRTGRVGYTF
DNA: TGTGCCAGCTCACGGACGGGGAGGGTAGGCTACACCTTC

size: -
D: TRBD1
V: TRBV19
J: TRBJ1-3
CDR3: CASSPRGGNTIYF
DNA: TGTGCCAGTAGCCCCAGGGGGGGAAACACCATATATTTT

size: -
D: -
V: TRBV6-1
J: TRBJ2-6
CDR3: CASNEGSGANVLTF
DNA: TGTGCCAGCAATGAAGGGAGCGGGGCCAACGTCCTGACTTTC

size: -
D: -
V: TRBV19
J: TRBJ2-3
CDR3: CASSPFRTDTQYF
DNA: TGTGCCAGTAGCCCTTTTCGCACAGATACGCAGTATTTT

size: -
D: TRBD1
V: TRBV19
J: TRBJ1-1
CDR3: CASTLTGGTEAFF
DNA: TGTGCCAGTACCCTGACAGGGGGCACTGAAGCTTTCTTT

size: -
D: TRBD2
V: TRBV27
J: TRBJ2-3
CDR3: CASSFFRTSGGDTQYF
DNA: TGTGCCAGCAGTTTCTTCCGGACTAGCGGGGGGGATACGCAGTATTTT

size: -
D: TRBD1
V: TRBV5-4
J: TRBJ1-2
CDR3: CASSSATGGSYGYTF
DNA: TGTGCCAGCAGCTCGGCGACAGGGGGCAGCTATGGCTACACCTTC

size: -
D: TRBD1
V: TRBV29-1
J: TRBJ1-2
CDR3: CSGGQGEGYTF
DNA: TGCAGCGGCGGACAGGGGGAAGGCTACACCTTC

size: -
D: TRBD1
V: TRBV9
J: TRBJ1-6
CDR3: CASSATSTGGIPHNSPLHF
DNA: TGTGCCAGCAGCGCAACTTCGACAGGGGGCATTCCCCATAATTCACCCCTCCACTTT

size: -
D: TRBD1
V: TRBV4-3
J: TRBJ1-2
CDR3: CASSYRDRGRGGYGYTF
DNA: TGCGCCAGCTCCTACAGGGACAGGGGGCGCGGTGGCTATGGCTACACCTTC

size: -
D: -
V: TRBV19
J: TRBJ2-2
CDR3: CASRRGSINTGELFF
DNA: TGTGCCAGCCGAAGAGGCTCAATAAACACCGGGGAGCTGTTTTTT

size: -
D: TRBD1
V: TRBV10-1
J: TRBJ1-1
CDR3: CASSPGTGVTEAFF
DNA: TGCGCCAGCAGCCCCGGGACAGGGGTCACTGAAGCTTTCTTT

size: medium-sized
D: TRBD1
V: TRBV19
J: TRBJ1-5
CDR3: CASSRDGTGGKNQPQHF
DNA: TGTGCCAGTAGCCGAGATGGGACAGGGGGCAAAAATCAGCCCCAGCATTTT

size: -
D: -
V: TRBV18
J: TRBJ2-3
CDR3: CASSPLGSQDTQYF
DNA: TGTGCCAGCTCACCCTTAGGTAGCCAGGATACGCAGTATTTT

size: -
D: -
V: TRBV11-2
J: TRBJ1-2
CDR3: CASSLVRGEGYTF
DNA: TGTGCCAGCAGCTTAGTTCGAGGTGAAGGCTACACCTTC

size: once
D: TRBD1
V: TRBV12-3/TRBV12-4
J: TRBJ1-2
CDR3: CASSIGGRGYTF
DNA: TGTGCCAGCTCAATAGGGGGCCGGGGCTACACCTTC

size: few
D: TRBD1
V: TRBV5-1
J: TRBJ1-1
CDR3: CASGQGGPNTEAFF
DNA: TGCGCCAGCGGCCAAGGGGGCCCGAACACTGAAGCTTTCTTT

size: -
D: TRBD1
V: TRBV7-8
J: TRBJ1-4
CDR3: CASSASGTANEKLFF
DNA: TGTGCCAGCAGCGCCTCCGGGACAGCTAATGAAAAACTGTTTTTT

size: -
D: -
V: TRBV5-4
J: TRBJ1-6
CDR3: CASSLASSGNNSPLHF
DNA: TGTGCCAGCAGCTTGGCCTCTTCAGGGAACAATTCACCCCTCCACTTT

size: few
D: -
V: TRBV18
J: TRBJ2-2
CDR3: CASSPLVRNTGELFF
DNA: TGTGCCAGCTCACCACTTGTCCGTAACACCGGGGAGCTGTTTTTT

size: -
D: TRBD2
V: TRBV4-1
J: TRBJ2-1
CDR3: CASSQGLAGEFYNEQFF
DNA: TGCGCCAGCAGCCAAGGTCTAGCGGGAGAGTTCTACAATGAGCAGTTCTTC

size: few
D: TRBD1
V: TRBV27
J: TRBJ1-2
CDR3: CASSSLGQTTNYGYTF
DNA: TGTGCCAGCAGTTCCCTGGGACAGACTACTAACTATGGCTACACCTTC

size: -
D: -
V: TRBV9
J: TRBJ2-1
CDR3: CASSVSGSYNEQFF
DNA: TGTGCCAGCAGCGTAAGCGGGTCCTACAATGAGCAGTTCTTC

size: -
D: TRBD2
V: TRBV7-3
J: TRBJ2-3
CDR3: CASSPGGRGGTDTQYF
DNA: TGTGCCAGCAGCCCCGGGGGGCGGGGGGGCACAGATACGCAGTATTTT

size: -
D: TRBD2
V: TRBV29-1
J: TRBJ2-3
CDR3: CSVAQPGLAGARDTQYF
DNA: TGCAGCGTTGCGCAGCCGGGACTAGCGGGCGCTCGGGATACGCAGTATTTT

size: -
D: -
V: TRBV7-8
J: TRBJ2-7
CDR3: CASSRDPGASYEQYF
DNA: TGTGCCAGCAGCCGAGATCCAGGGGCAAGCTACGAGCAGTACTTC